The clone carrying this T cell receptor (beta chain) has only a few counts. The record originates from a study of blood T cell repertoires in COVID-19. The authors' processing: Amplification of reference gene primers provided the estimated nucleated cell counts. Profiling relied on immunoSEQ multiplex PCR, and the TCRdb table lists in-frame clones only, not all of them. V and J calls and clone size follow that table, whereas D and trimming were derived from the DNA. The repertoire includes 290,000 or so clones, nearly 90% of them detected once, and 3.5% to 4.5% sits in the top ten. Ages ranged from about 18 to 90 years, with residence in more than 20 US areas. Self-reported history from a screening survey and questionnaire set each donor's cohort. Material for sequencing was PBMCs or T cells enriched from blood (not recorded which). This clonotype was sampled from a woman between 18 and 29 years old with acute COVID-19.

This chain's CDR3 is CASSLSGSGANVLTF. The DNA of the CDR3 is TGTGCCAGCAGCTTAAGCGGCTCTGGGGCCAACGTCCTGACTTTC. This chain uses TRBV7-9 with TRBJ2-6, with D tentatively TRBD2 (5 bases). Germline V lookup: CDR1 SEHNR, CDR2 FQNEAQ (reference sequence). The CDR3 is made up of 15 amino acids. V lost 2 bases to trimming and J lost 0 bases, with 5 bases between them.